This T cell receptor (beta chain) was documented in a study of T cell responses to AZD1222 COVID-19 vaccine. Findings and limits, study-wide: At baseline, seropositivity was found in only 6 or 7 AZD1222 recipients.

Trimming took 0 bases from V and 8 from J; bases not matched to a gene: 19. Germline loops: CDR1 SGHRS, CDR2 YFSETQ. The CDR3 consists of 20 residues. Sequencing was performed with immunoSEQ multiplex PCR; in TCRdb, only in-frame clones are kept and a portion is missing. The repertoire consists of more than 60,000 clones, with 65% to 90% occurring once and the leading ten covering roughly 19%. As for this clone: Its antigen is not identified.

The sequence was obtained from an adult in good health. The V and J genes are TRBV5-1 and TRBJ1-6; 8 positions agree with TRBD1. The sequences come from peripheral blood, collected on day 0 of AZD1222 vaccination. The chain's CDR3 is CASSLGPTTRGLKGDSPLHF. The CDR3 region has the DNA TGCGCCAGCAGCTTGGGGCCGACCACCAGGGGGCTCAAGGGGGATTCACCCCTCCACTTT.